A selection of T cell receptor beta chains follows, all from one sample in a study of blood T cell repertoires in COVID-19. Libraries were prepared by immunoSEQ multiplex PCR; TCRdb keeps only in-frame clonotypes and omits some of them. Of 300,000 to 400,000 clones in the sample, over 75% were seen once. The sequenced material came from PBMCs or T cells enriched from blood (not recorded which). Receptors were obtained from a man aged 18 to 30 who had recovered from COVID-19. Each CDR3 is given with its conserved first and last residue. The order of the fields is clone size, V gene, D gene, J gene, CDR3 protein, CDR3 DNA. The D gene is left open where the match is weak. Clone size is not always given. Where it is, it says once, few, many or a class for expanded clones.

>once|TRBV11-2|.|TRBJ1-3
CASSVGVYDGNTIYF
TGTGCCAGCAGCGTTGGAGTGTACGATGGAAACACCATATATTTT
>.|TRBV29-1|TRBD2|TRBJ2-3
CSGTSGGGTDTQYF
TGCAGCGGTACAAGCGGGGGGGGCACAGATACGCAGTATTTT
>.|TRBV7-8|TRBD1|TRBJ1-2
CASSPGTVYGYTF
TGTGCCAGCAGCCCCGGGACAGTCTATGGCTACACCTTC
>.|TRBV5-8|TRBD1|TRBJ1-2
CASTFRQGGYTF
TGTGCCAGCACCTTTCGACAGGGAGGTTACACCTTC
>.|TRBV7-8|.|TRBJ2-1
CASSPLAEGSYNEQFF
TGTGCCAGCAGTCCCTTGGCGGAGGGCTCCTACAATGAGCAGTTCTTC
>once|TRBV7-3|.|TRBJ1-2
CASSPDGEYGYTF
TGTGCCAGCAGCCCCGATGGGGAGTATGGCTACACCTTC
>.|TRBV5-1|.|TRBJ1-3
CASSPGEWGVTGNTIYF
TGCGCCAGCAGCCCCGGTGAATGGGGGGTCACTGGAAACACCATATATTTT
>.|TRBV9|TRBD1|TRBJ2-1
CASSALDRGYEQFF
TGTGCCAGCAGCGCCTTGGACAGGGGCTATGAGCAGTTCTTC
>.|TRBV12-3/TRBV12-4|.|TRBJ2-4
CASSLGGTIQYF
TGTGCCAGCAGTTTAGGAGGAACCATTCAGTACTTC
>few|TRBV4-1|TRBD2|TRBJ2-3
CASSQDPGRGLDTQYF
TGCGCCAGCAGCCAAGATCCGGGGCGGGGGTTGGATACGCAGTATTTT
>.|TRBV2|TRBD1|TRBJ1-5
CASRNRDSYQPQHF
TGTGCCAGCAGGAACCGGGACAGCTATCAGCCCCAGCATTTT
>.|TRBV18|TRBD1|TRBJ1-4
CASSPPPGQGREKLFF
TGTGCCAGCTCACCACCGCCGGGACAGGGTAGGGAAAAACTGTTTTTT
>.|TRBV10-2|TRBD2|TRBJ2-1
CASSGTSGGNEQFF
TGCGCCAGCAGCGGGACTAGCGGGGGGAATGAGCAGTTCTTC
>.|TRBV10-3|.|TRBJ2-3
CAISESGTDTQYF
TGTGCCATCAGTGAGTCCGGCACAGATACGCAGTATTTT
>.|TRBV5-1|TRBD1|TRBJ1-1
CASSFRQGGNTEAFF
TGCGCCAGCAGCTTTCGACAGGGAGGGAACACTGAAGCTTTCTTT
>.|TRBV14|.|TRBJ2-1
CASSQGIALSYNEQFF
TGTGCCAGCAGCCAAGGTATAGCCCTCTCCTACAATGAGCAGTTCTTC
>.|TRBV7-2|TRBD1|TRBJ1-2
CASSQVPGQPIF
TGTGCCAGCAGCCAAGTACCGGGACAGCCCATCTTC
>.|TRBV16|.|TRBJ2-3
CASSQYNSPDTQYF
TGTGCCAGCAGCCAATATAACAGCCCAGATACGCAGTATTTT
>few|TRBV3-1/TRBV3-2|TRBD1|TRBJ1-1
CASSQEDRRGTEAFF
TGTGCCAGCAGCCAAGAGGACAGGAGGGGCACTGAAGCTTTCTTT
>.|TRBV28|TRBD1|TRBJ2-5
CASSLETGQQETQYF
TGTGCCAGCAGTTTAGAGACAGGGCAACAAGAGACCCAGTACTTC
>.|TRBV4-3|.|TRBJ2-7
CASSQVQGIGYEQYF
TGCGCCAGCAGCCAAGTACAGGGTATAGGGTACGAGCAGTACTTC
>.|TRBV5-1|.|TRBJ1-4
CASSLGSQVRQNGEKLFF
TGCGCCAGCAGCTTGGGTTCACAGGTCCGGCAGAATGGTGAAAAACTGTTTTTT
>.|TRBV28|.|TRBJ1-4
CASSPTDSHNEKLFF
TGTGCCAGCAGTCCGACGGACAGTCATAATGAAAAACTGTTTTTT
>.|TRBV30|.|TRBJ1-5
CAWGLGGRGSQPQHF
TGTGCCTGGGGCCTAGGGGGAAGAGGGTCACAACCCCAGCATTTT
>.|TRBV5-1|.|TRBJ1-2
CASSPGLTNYGYTF
TGCGCCAGCAGCCCAGGACTGACTAACTATGGCTACACCTTC
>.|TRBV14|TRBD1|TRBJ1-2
CASSLRPGQVYGYTF
TGTGCCAGCAGCCTTCGCCCGGGACAGGTCTATGGCTACACCTTC
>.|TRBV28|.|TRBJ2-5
CASRRHGGRETQYF
TGTGCCAGCAGACGACACGGGGGGCGGGAGACCCAGTACTTC
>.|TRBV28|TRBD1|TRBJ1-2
CASSWDGQGAYGYTF
TGTGCCAGCAGTTGGGACGGACAGGGGGCGTATGGCTACACCTTC
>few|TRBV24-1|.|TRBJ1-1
CATSAHEGTEAFF
TGTGCCACCAGTGCCCACGAGGGCACTGAAGCTTTCTTT
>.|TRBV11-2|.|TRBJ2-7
CASSSRSLNPYEQYF
TGTGCCAGCAGCTCCAGATCCCTTAATCCTTACGAGCAGTACTTC
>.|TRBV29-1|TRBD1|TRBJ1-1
CTGTENTEAFF
TGTACCGGGACAGAGAACACTGAAGCTTTCTTT
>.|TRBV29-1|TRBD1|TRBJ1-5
CSVAQGENQPQHF
TGCAGCGTTGCACAGGGGGAAAATCAGCCCCAGCATTTT
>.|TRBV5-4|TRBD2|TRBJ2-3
CASSLQSGGGPDTQYF
TGTGCCAGCAGCTTGCAATCGGGAGGAGGCCCAGATACGCAGTATTTT
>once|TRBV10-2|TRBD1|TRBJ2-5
CASALDRVRQETQYF
TGCGCCAGCGCCCTCGACAGGGTGCGGCAAGAGACCCAGTACTTC
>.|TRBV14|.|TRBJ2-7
CATSIRETGEQYF
TGTGCCACCTCCATCCGGGAGACGGGTGAGCAGTACTTC
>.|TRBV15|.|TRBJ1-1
CATSRAVAPEAFF
TGTGCCACCAGCAGAGCTGTGGCTCCTGAAGCTTTCTTT
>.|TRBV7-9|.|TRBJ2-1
CASSSQQGYNEQFF
TGTGCCAGCAGCTCCCAACAGGGTTACAATGAGCAGTTCTTC
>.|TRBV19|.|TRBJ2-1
CASSKGGASYNEQFF
TGTGCCAGTAGTAAAGGGGGAGCGTCCTACAATGAGCAGTTCTTC
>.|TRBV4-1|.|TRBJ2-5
CASSQGAGNEAQYF
TGCGCCAGCAGCCAAGGGGCGGGTAATGAAGCCCAGTACTTC
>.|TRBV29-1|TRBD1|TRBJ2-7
CSARQGIYEQYF
TGCAGCGCACGACAGGGGATCTACGAGCAGTACTTC
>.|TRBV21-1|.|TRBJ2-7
CASTGEITSYEQYF
TGTGCCAGCACCGGGGAAATTACCTCCTACGAGCAGTACTTC
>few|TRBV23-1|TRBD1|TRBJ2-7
CASSQWADRVSYEQYF
TGCGCCAGCAGTCAATGGGCTGACAGGGTATCCTACGAGCAGTACTTC
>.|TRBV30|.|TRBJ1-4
CAWSPISGELFF
TGTGCCTGGAGTCCAATTTCAGGGGAACTGTTTTTT
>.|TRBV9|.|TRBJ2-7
CASSPGAEVEQYF
TGTGCCAGCAGCCCCGGAGCGGAGGTCGAGCAGTACTTC
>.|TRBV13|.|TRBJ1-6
CASCRLASGSPLHF
TGTGCCAGCTGTAGGCTGGCGTCAGGGTCACCCCTCCACTTT
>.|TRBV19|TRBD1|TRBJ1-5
CASREDRGWGQPQHF
TGTGCCAGTAGAGAGGACAGGGGATGGGGACAGCCCCAGCATTTT
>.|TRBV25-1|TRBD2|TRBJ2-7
CASSDSGSLYEQYF
TGTGCCAGCAGTGACAGCGGGAGCCTCTACGAGCAGTACTTC
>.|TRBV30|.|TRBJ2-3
CARANRAPADTQYF
TGTGCCCGTGCCAACAGGGCCCCTGCAGATACGCAGTATTTT
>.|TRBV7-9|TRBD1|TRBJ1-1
CASAGRDRVLNTEAFF
TGTGCCAGCGCTGGCCGGGACAGGGTTCTGAACACTGAAGCTTTCTTT
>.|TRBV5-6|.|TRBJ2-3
CASSLVRGKADTQYF
TGTGCCAGCAGCTTGGTTAGGGGGAAGGCAGATACGCAGTATTTT
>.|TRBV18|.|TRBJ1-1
CASSPRTSNTEAFF
TGTGCCAGCTCTCCAAGGACATCTAACACTGAAGCTTTCTTT
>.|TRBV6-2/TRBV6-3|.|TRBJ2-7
CASSDTGWSVNEQYF
TGTGCCAGCAGCGATACAGGGTGGTCCGTCAACGAGCAGTACTTC
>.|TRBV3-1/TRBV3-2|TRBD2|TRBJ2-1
CASSQASGYPNEQFF
TGTGCCAGCAGCCAGGCTAGCGGGTACCCCAATGAGCAGTTCTTC
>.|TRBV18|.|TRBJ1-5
CASSAYTASGTHQPQHF
TGTGCCAGCTCAGCCTACACCGCCTCGGGGACACATCAGCCCCAGCATTTT
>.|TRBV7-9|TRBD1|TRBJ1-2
CASSQLGTESNYGYTF
TGTGCCAGCAGCCAGCTCGGGACAGAAAGTAACTATGGCTACACCTTC
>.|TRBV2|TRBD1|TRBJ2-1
CASSGQGPRGEQFF
TGTGCCAGCAGCGGACAGGGGCCACGTGGAGAGCAGTTCTTC
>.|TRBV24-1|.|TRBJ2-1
CATAGFGEQFF
TGTGCCACCGCAGGGTTTGGTGAGCAGTTCTTC
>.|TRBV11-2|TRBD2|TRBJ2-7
CASSGGLAGAYEQYF
TGTGCCAGCAGCGGCGGACTAGCGGGGGCCTACGAGCAGTACTTC
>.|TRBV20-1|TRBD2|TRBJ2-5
CSASPPKAGNQETQYF
TGCAGTGCTAGTCCACCGAAAGCGGGAAACCAAGAGACCCAGTACTTC